These 30 T cell receptor beta chains share one sample of origin, sequenced in a study of T cells in Graves' hyperthyroidism and ophthalmopathy. The source material, RNA transcripts, was used to amplify TCR beta CDR3 regions. TCR CDR3 regions were first amplified by RT-PCR with HTBI primers. Via MiXCR, TCRdb re-called the multiplex PCR reads, giving one row per CDR3 protein. The sample records about 700,000 distinct CDR3 sequences, about 45% being singletons. The sequencing input was peripheral blood or thyroid tissue (not recorded which). The receptors originated from an adult man with Graves' disease, either hyperthyroidism or ophthalmopathy (not recorded which).

This rearrangement joins TRBV20-1 to TRBJ1-3; 9 bases are a match to TRBD1. There are 14 residues in the CDR3. The germline V gene encodes CDR1 DFQATT and CDR2 SNEGSKA (reference sequence). Trimming took 3 bases from V and 5 from J; bases not matched to a gene: 5. Written as DNA, the CDR3 is TGCAGTGCTAGGGCGACAGGGGGGCGAAACACCATATATTTT. Protein: CSARATGGRNTIYF.

This chain joins TRBV7-9 and TRBJ1-4; 8 positions match TRBD1. CDR1 SEHNR and CDR2 FQNEAQ come from the germline V gene (reference sequence). V gave up 5 bases and J gave up 7 bases; unmatched junction bases: 6. CDR3 length: 14 residues. The CDR3 coding sequence is TGTGCCAGCAGCAGCCGACAGGGGAGTGAAAAACTGTTTTTT. Translation gives CASSSRQGSEKLFF.

This clonotype was seen at least ten times. One end of the junction varies from germline; a read error may be responsible. The chain is built from TRBV10-3 and TRBJ1-4; tentatively, D is TRBD1 (5 bases). The length of the CDR3 is 15 residues. Germline V CDR1 and CDR2: ENHRY, SYGVKD. The CDR3 DNA follows: TGCGCCAGCAGGTCAAGGGGAGCAACTAATGAAAAACTGTTTTTT. This gives the protein CASRSRGATNEKLFF.

This clonotype was seen a handful of times. The chain uses TRBV20-1 and TRBJ1-2, with D unresolved. With 6 bases removed from V and 6 bases from J, the gap between germline ends came to 20 bases. CDR3 length: 14 amino acids. The germline V gene encodes CDR1 DFQATT and CDR2 SNEGSKA (reference sequence). The CDR3 sequence is CSALTGPVGHGYTF. The CDR3 DNA is TGCAGTGCCCTAACCGGACCGGTTGGGCATGGCTACACCTTC.

The chain carries TRBV29-1 and TRBJ1-6, with a tentative D call TRBD1 (5 bases). V gave up 8 bases and J gave up 4 bases, with 9 bases separating them. This CDR3 is built from 12 residues. The germline V gene has CDR1 SQVTM and CDR2 ANQGSEA. The CDR3 DNA sequence: TGCAGCAGACAGAAATATAATTCACCCCTCCACTTT. Protein: CSRQKYNSPLHF.

This chain joins TRBV29-1 and TRBJ1-2; no clear D gene. The V and J ends lost 8 bases and 7 bases respectively, with 26 bases between them. The V gene's germline CDR1 is SQVTM and CDR2 ANQGSEA. This CDR3 contains 15 residues. The CDR3 bases are TGCAGCAGCAGCTTGGATGCCTTGGGGAGAGGTGGCTACACCTTC. This translates into CSSSLDALGRGGYTF.

This clonotype appeared a few times. V gene TRBV5-1 combines with J gene TRBJ2-7; the D is unclear. The V gene lost 0 bases and the J gene lost 5 bases, with 15 bases spanning the gap. This CDR3 contains 15 residues. From germline, CDR1 is SGHRS and CDR2 YFSETQ. CDR3 sequence: CASSLAPRATNEQYF. CDR3 DNA sequence: TGCGCCAGCAGCTTGGCTCCCCGGGCTACGAACGAGCAGTACTTC.

The chain links TRBV7-8 to TRBJ1-5; D call uncertain. Germline CDR1 reads SGHVS; CDR2 reads FQNEAQ. This CDR3 region has 14 residues. The germline V and J ends were trimmed by 8 bases and 0 bases, with 11 bases remaining between them. The CDR3 region is CASSPVHSNQPQHF. CDR3 nucleotides: TGTGCCAGCTCACCAGTGCATAGCAATCAGCCCCAGCATTTT.

The J gene is TRBJ1-2, the V gene TRBV11-2; D is ambiguous. The germline gives CDR1 SGHAT, CDR2 FQNNGV. Trimming removed 3 bases from V and 0 bases from J, with 11 bases in between. The CDR3 runs to 15 residues. The CDR3 loop reads CASSFAPEANYGYTF. DNA for the CDR3: TGTGCCAGCAGCTTTGCGCCGGAAGCTAACTATGGCTACACCTTC.

V usage is TRBV29-1 and J usage is TRBJ1-5; D is unclear. Between the trimmed V and J ends, which lost 8 bases and 1 base, there was a span of 9 bases. In germline, CDR1 is SQVTM, CDR2 ANQGSEA. This CDR3 has 12 amino acids. In nucleotides, the CDR3 is TGCAGCAGTGATTGGAGCAATCAGCCCCAGCATTTT. Translation: CSSDWSNQPQHF. Drawing the rest from reference TRBV29-1 and TRBJ1-5, the complete variable domain is SAVISQKPSRDICQRGTSLTIQCQVDSQVTMMFWYRQQPGQSLTLIATANQGSEATYESGFVIDKFPISRPNLTFSTLTVSNMSPEDSSIYLCSSDWSNQPQHFGDGTRLSIL.

This clonotype has more than one count but fewer than ten. The genes are TRBV5-1 and TRBJ2-5; D possibly uses TRBD1 or TRBD2 (5 bases each). CDR1 is SGHRS and CDR2 is YFSETQ in the germline V gene. V dropped 0 bases and J dropped 4 bases, with 13 bases sitting between them. The CDR3 loop spans 15 amino acids. For the CDR3, the DNA is TGCGCCAGCAGCTTGGGTGACAGAGGAGGAGAGACCCAGTACTTC. Its translation is CASSLGDRGGETQYF. The full variable domain, in which reference TRBV5-1 and TRBJ2-5 provide the parts outside the CDR3, is KAGVTQTPRYLIKTRGQQVTLSCSPISGHRSVSWYQQTPGQGLQFLFEYFSETQRNKGNFPGRFSGRQFSNSRSEMNVSTLELGDSALYLCASSLGDRGGETQYFGPGTRLLVL.

The chain recombines TRBV7-9 with TRBJ2-2, with a weak D call TRBD2 (6 bases). Trimming removed 5 bases from V and 0 bases from J, with 13 bases in between. Germline V gives CDR1 SEHNR, CDR2 FQNEAQ (reference sequence). The CDR3 runs to 16 residues. The DNA for the CDR3 is TGTGCCAGCAGCCCGCGGGGAACTCCGAACACCGGGGAGCTGTTTTTT. Translated, it gives CASSPRGTPNTGELFF.

This clonotype was seen only a few times. This chain links TRBV7-2 with TRBJ2-7; D may be TRBD1 or TRBD2 (5 bases each). The CDR3 length is 13 residues. Germline V gene sequence: CDR1 SGHTA, CDR2 FQGNSA. Trimming took 6 bases from V and 3 from J, leaving 12 bases between them. The CDR3 loop reads CASSFRDDYEQYF. DNA for the CDR3: TGTGCCAGCAGTTTCCGGGACGACTACGAGCAGTACTTC.

As DNA, the CDR3 is TGTGCCAGCAGTTCCCCGACAGGGACTAACTATGGCTACACCTTC. Translated: CASSSPTGTNYGYTF. J is TRBJ1-2 and V is TRBV6-6; 7 bases align to TRBD1. Germline V gene sequence: CDR1 MNHNY, CDR2 SVGAGI (reference sequence). The V segment lost 4 bases and the J segment 0 bases; nucleotides outside the gene matches: 5. There are 15 residues in the CDR3.

This clonotype was observed a single time. The conserved phenylalanine or tryptophan normally closing the CDR3 is absent here, so this likely arose from a read error. The chain employs TRBV7-2 and TRBJ1-5, with 7 nucleotides matching TRBD1. Germline CDR1 SGHTA, CDR2 FQGNSA. The ends lost 7 bases at V and 3 bases at J; junction bases unmatched: 18. The CDR3 has 18 amino acids. This CDR3 is CASTGSLTGDRDNQPQHL. The CDR3 DNA reads as TGTGCCAGCACAGGGAGCTTAACAGGGGATCGAGACAATCAGCCCCAGCATTTA.

In the case of this clonotype: In this CDR3 the conserved last residue, phenylalanine or tryptophan, is missing, so a read error is likely. The rearrangement uses TRBV7-9 and TRBJ2-7; TRBD1 is a possible D gene (6 bases). Germline CDR1 SEHNR, CDR2 FQNEAQ (reference sequence). The CDR3 is 12 amino acids. Trimming took 7 bases from V and 8 from J, leaving 15 bases between them. This CDR3 is CASTLGARQQYL. For the CDR3, the DNA is TGTGCCAGCACCTTGGGGGCGAGGCAGCAGTACTTA.

In regard to this clonotype: A junction boundary mismatches the germline segment, possibly from a read error. The genes are TRBV10-3 and TRBJ2-7; TRBD2 agrees at 9 bases. Germline V CDR1 and CDR2: ENHRY, SYGVKD. The CDR3 is made up of 14 amino acids. The CDR3, as DNA: TGTGCCAGCAGTGTTGCGGGAGGGGTCAACGAGCAGTACTTC. This translates into CASSVAGGVNEQYF.

This clonotype was observed a few times. V usage is TRBV2 and J usage is TRBJ1-5, with TRBD1 as a possible D gene (6 bases). V was cut by 8 bases and J by 0 bases, with 20 bases left in between. The germline gives CDR1 SNHLY, CDR2 FYNNEI. The CDR3 is 17 amino acids. This CDR3 reads CASCPTGSLDSNQPQHF. Written as DNA, the CDR3 is TGTGCCAGCTGCCCAACAGGGTCTCTCGATAGCAATCAGCCCCAGCATTTT.

The gene calls are TRBV25-1 and TRBJ1-1; D is uncertain. From germline, CDR1 is MGHDK and CDR2 SYGVNS. This CDR3 has 13 residues. V gave up 4 bases and J gave up 4 bases, with 10 bases separating them. The CDR3 nucleotides are TGTGCCAGCAGTGCGACGGTGATCACTGAAGCTTTCTTT. Translating gives CASSATVITEAFF.

The V and J genes are TRBV7-3 and TRBJ2-7; 8 nucleotides match TRBD1. V shed 4 bases, J shed 3 bases, and the junction held 8 bases outside the gene matches. The CDR3 is 15 amino acids. CDR1 and CDR2 (germline): SGHTA, FQGTGA. The CDR3 coding sequence is TGTGCCAGCAGCTCCGGGCGACAGGGGTACTACGAGCAGTACTTC. Residues: CASSSGRQGYYEQYF.

This clonotype was seen a handful of times. The V call is TRBV5-1, the J call TRBJ1-4; no clear D gene. This CDR3 is 14 amino acids long. Germline CDR1 SGHRS, CDR2 YFSETQ. The ends were cut back, 4 bases at V and 7 bases at J, with 14 bases in the middle. CDR3: CASSPTAEGEKLFF. CDR3 bases: TGCGCCAGCAGCCCGACTGCCGAGGGTGAAAAACTGTTTTTT.

This clonotype was recorded at least ten times. The V gene is TRBV7-8, the J gene TRBJ1-1; no reliable D call. Germline V gives CDR1 SGHVS, CDR2 FQNEAQ. There are 12 residues in the CDR3. The ends were cut back, 5 bases at V and 4 bases at J, with 8 bases in the middle. DNA for the CDR3: TGTGCCAGCAGCCGGTACGGCACTGAAGCTTTCTTT. Protein: CASSRYGTEAFF.

This clonotype has just one count. The chain uses TRBV24-1 and TRBJ2-7; the D is unclear. The CDR3 is 13 amino acids. Germline V gene sequence: CDR1 KGHDR, CDR2 SFDVKD. The V end was cut by 2 bases, the J end by 2 bases, with 6 bases between. This chain's CDR3 is CATSDWAAYEQYF. For the CDR3, the DNA is TGTGCCACCAGTGATTGGGCAGCCTACGAGCAGTACTTC.

Turning to this clonotype: A much larger clonotype is one base distant, so this may be a read error. The V and J genes are TRBV9 and TRBJ2-7, with TRBD1 matching over 7 bases. This CDR3 has 14 residues. Germline CDR1 SGDLS, CDR2 YYNGEE. This CDR3 reads CASSAGQRLYEQHF. The CDR3, as DNA: TGTGCCAGCAGCGCGGGACAGAGACTCTACGAGCAGCACTTC.

This clonotype appeared a single time. This sequence may be a read error, since a much larger clone differs from it by one base. The J gene is TRBJ2-5, the V gene TRBV2, with 11 bases aligning to TRBD2. Trimming took 6 bases from V and 5 from J; bases not matched to a gene: 2. This CDR3 spans 13 amino acids. Germline CDR1 and CDR2: SNHLY and FYNNEI. The CDR3 reads CASRLAGVETQYF. In DNA, the CDR3 is TGTGCCAGCAGACTAGCGGGAGTGGAGACCCAGTACTTC.

The chain is built from TRBV7-9 and TRBJ2-2; TRBD2 matches at 9 bases. The CDR3 is made up of 16 amino acids. Germline lookup yields CDR1 SEHNR and CDR2 FQNEAQ (reference sequence). J lost 7 bases, V lost 1 base, and 7 bases had no gene match. CDR3: CASSLVASGEGGELFF. The CDR3 DNA is TGTGCCAGCAGCTTAGTGGCTAGCGGGGAGGGCGGGGAGCTGTTTTTT. The variable domain in full, with the rest retrieved from reference TRBV7-9 and TRBJ2-2, is DTGVSQNPRHKITKRGQNVTFRCDPISEHNRLYWYRQTLGQGPEFLTYFQNEAQLEKSRLLSDRFSAERPKGSFSTLEIQRTEQGDSAMYLCASSLVASGEGGELFFGEGSRLTVL.

This clonotype occurred a few times. J is TRBJ1-1 and V is TRBV5-1; D is perhaps TRBD1 (6 bases). V was cut by 3 bases and J by 1 base, with 16 bases left in between. Germline V lookup: CDR1 SGHRS, CDR2 YFSETQ. The CDR3 loop spans 16 amino acids. CDR3 region: CASSSVGGRANTEAFF. CDR3 sequence (DNA): TGCGCCAGCAGCTCAGTGGGGGGCAGAGCGAACACTGAAGCTTTCTTT.

This clonotype has only a few counts. The chain recombines TRBV7-2 with TRBJ1-2, with D possibly matching TRBD1 (6 bases). Germline V gene sequence: CDR1 SGHTA, CDR2 FQGNSA. CDR3 length equals 13 residues. Trimming took 4 bases from V and 6 from J, leaving 12 bases between them. Here the CDR3 reads CASSYRVRDGYTF. The CDR3 DNA is TGTGCCAGCAGCTACAGGGTTCGGGATGGCTACACCTTC.

V is TRBV29-1 and J is TRBJ1-5; possible D gene TRBD1, 5 bases. The CDR3 length is 12 residues. V was trimmed by 6 bases and J by 5 bases, leaving 11 bases between them. The germline CDR1 and CDR2 sequences are SQVTM and ANQGSEA. This chain's CDR3 is CSVGEVHQPQHF. DNA for the CDR3: TGCAGCGTAGGGGAGGTACATCAGCCCCAGCATTTT.

This chain joins TRBV20-1 and TRBJ1-1; D gene unclear. The CDR3 covers 12 residues. Trimming shortened V by 8 bases and J by 1 base, and 11 bases separated the two germline ends. From germline, CDR1 is DFQATT and CDR2 SNEGSKA (reference sequence). In DNA form, the CDR3 reads TGCAGTAGTACACCCAGGAACACTGAAGCTTTCTTT. This codes for CSSTPRNTEAFF.